The 26 T cell receptor beta chains below were found in one sample sequenced in a study of regulatory T cells in long-lasting Graves disease. Time point in this sample: persistent/refractory GD, antithyroid drugs over 5 years with positive TRAb. PBMC-derived RNA was used for the TCR library. CDR3 regions were amplified by Arm-PCR using iRepertoire HTBI primers to build TCR beta libraries. TCRdb re-derived calls from the multiplex PCR reads in MiXCR, one entry per CDR3 protein. The sample has 300,000 to 500,000 distinct CDR3 sequences, less than 25% seen once. The sequences come from peripheral blood mononuclear cells (PBMCs), collected when the disease was refractory, from a patient treated with antithyroid drugs. All receptors derive from a female donor with Graves disease.

The sample holds many counts of this clonotype. The chain recombines TRBV2 with TRBJ2-1; 11 nucleotides align to TRBD2. Per germline, CDR1 SNHLY and CDR2 FYNNEI. CDR3 size: 14 residues. V gave up 8 bases and J gave up 7 bases; unmatched junction bases: 7. The chain's CDR3 is CASLLGLAVNEQFF. As DNA, the CDR3 is TGTGCCAGCCTGTTGGGACTAGCGGTAAATGAGCAGTTCTTC.

There are a few counts of this clonotype. The V call is TRBV6-1, the J call TRBJ2-7; tentatively, D is TRBD2 (6 bases). CDR3 length: 15 amino acids. Germline V gives CDR1 MNHNS, CDR2 SASEGT. V was pared by 4 bases and J by 4 bases, with 17 bases between. CDR3 sequence (DNA): TGTGCCAGCAGTGCCACACCGGGACGGGAGTACGAGCAGTACTTC. Its protein product is CASSATPGREYEQYF.

In the case of this clonotype: Just one base apart from a much larger clone, this may be a read error. The V call is TRBV5-5, the J call TRBJ2-7, with D unresolved. Germline V gene data show CDR1 as SGHKS and CDR2 as YYEKEE (reference sequence). This CDR3 has 14 residues. V was trimmed by 3 bases and J by 0 bases, leaving 10 bases between them. For the CDR3, the DNA is TGTGCCAGCAGCTCCGGGCCGAGCTCCTACGAGCAGTACTTC. Its translation: CASSSGPSSYEQYF.

V usage is TRBV7-3 and J usage is TRBJ1-1; D remains unclear. Trimming took off 1 base at V and 2 bases at J, with 8 bases between the two ends. CDR1 is SGHTA and CDR2 is FQGTGA in the germline V gene. This CDR3 is 14 amino acids long. CDR3 nucleotide sequence: TGTGCCAGCAGCTTAATCGCAGGAAACACTGAAGCTTTCTTT. Translated, it gives CASSLIAGNTEAFF.

The chain is built from TRBV20-1 and TRBJ1-2, with D maybe TRBD1 (6 bases). CDR3 size: 12 residues. V was clipped by 1 base and J by 10 bases, with 13 bases between them. Germline V gene lookup returns CDR1 DFQATT and CDR2 SNEGSKA (reference sequence). For the CDR3, the DNA is TGCAGTGCTAGAGGTGGGGGCTCGGACTACACCTTC. Its translation: CSARGGGSDYTF.

The J gene is TRBJ2-7, the V gene TRBV7-2, with D perhaps assigned TRBD1 or TRBD2 (6 bases each). Trimming pared 5 bases from V and 0 bases from J, leaving 17 bases between. CDR1 and CDR2 from the germline V gene are SGHTA and FQGNSA. This CDR3 is 16 amino acids long. CDR3 nucleotide sequence: TGTGCCAGCAGCCCATCGGGGGCTAGGAGCTCCTACGAGCAGTACTTC. Encoded protein: CASSPSGARSSYEQYF.

This clonotype appeared once. The genes are TRBV4-1 and TRBJ2-7; no clear D. Trimming cost V 1 base and J 2 bases, with 9 bases left between them. The CDR3 is 14 amino acids. Germline V gene lookup returns CDR1 MGHRA and CDR2 YSYEKL. The CDR3 is CASSQVPVPYEQYF. The CDR3 DNA reads as TGCGCCAGCAGCCAAGTGCCAGTTCCCTACGAGCAGTACTTC.

This clonotype turned up a few times. The chain recombines TRBV25-1 with TRBJ1-6; D gene ambiguous. Germline assignment: CDR1 MGHDK and CDR2 SYGVNS. The V and J ends lost 6 bases and 8 bases respectively, with 17 bases between them. CDR3 length: 15 residues. Here the CDR3 reads CASSPMLGLHSPLHF. The CDR3 DNA reads as TGTGCCAGCAGCCCGATGTTAGGGTTACATTCACCCCTCCACTTT.

V usage is TRBV6-2 or TRBV6-3 and J usage is TRBJ2-2, with D perhaps TRBD1 (6 bases). V was trimmed by 2 bases and J by 1 base, leaving 14 bases between them. The CDR3 has 17 amino acids. CDR1 MNHEY and CDR2 SVGEGT come from the germline V gene. The CDR3 is CASSYLRDKGNTGELFF. The CDR3 DNA sequence: TGTGCCAGCAGTTACCTCCGGGACAAGGGGAACACCGGGGAGCTGTTTTTT.

This clonotype was seen more than once but under ten times. The rearrangement links TRBV7-8 to TRBJ1-5; D is undetermined. V lost 5 bases and J 7 bases, leaving 15 bases between the germline ends. CDR3 length: 14 amino acids. Germline-derived CDR1 and CDR2 are SGHVS and FQNEAQ. The DNA for the CDR3 is TGTGCCAGCAGCCCTCTTGAGTTCTTACAGCCCCAGCATTTT. This gives the protein CASSPLEFLQPQHF.

This clonotype was seen a few times. The chain joins TRBV12-3 or TRBV12-4 to TRBJ2-7; TRBD2 is a possible D gene (7 bases). This CDR3 is built from 15 residues. V lost 4 bases and J 4 bases, leaving 17 bases between the germline ends. The chain's CDR3 is CASSSEGGGIYEQYF. In DNA, the CDR3 is TGTGCCAGCAGTTCAGAGGGGGGGGGGATATACGAGCAGTACTTC.

As concerns this clonotype: One base away lies a much larger clone, so this may be a sequencing read error. The chain links TRBV12-3 or TRBV12-4 to TRBJ2-5, with D possibly being TRBD2 (5 bases). The CDR3 extends over 12 amino acids. The CDR3 protein is CASKRLQGTQYF. The CDR3 nucleotides are TGTGCCAGCAAGCGGCTCCAAGGGACCCAGTACTTC.

The V call is TRBV7-2, the J call TRBJ2-7; 8 bases match TRBD2. Germline V gives CDR1 SGHTA, CDR2 FQGNSA. The CDR3 runs 14 residues. The junction had 6 bases not matched to a gene; V was cut back by 1 base and J by 7 bases. CDR3 DNA sequence: TGTGCCAGCAGCTTAGTTTCGGGGGGGCTTGAGCAGTACTTC. Translating it yields CASSLVSGGLEQYF.

The chain has TRBV20-1 and TRBJ2-5; 7 positions match TRBD1. The CDR3 loop spans 15 amino acids. V was pared by 5 bases and J by 3 bases, with 12 bases of the junction left unmatched. CDR1 and CDR2 (germline): DFQATT, SNEGSKA (reference sequence). The CDR3 DNA follows: TGCAGTGCTGGCACCCGGGACAGAAAAAAAGAGACCCAGTACTTC. Its translation is CSAGTRDRKKETQYF.

This chain connects TRBV6-1 to TRBJ1-6, with 7 bases aligning to TRBD1. After removal of 8 bases from V and 15 bases from J, the junction contained 19 bases not matched to a gene. Germline V gene sequence: CDR1 MNHNS, CDR2 SASEGT. CDR3 length: 15 residues. The CDR3 DNA follows: TGTGCCAGCCGTCTTCCCGGGACAGTGCCCTCCCACCTCCACTTT. Protein: CASRLPGTVPSHLHF.

The rearrangement joins TRBV14 to TRBJ1-2; D unclear. The CDR3 totals 14 residues. The germline V gene encodes CDR1 SGHDN and CDR2 FVKESK. Trimming took 6 bases from V and 4 from J, leaving 15 bases between them. The CDR3 bases are TGTGCCAGCAGTCCCCCCGGGATAGTCTATGGCTACACCTTC. Its protein product is CASSPPGIVYGYTF.

In its sample, this clonotype was seen a few times. The V call is TRBV30, the J call TRBJ1-1; perhaps TRBD1 as D (6 bases). This CDR3 is built from 16 residues. CDR1 is GTSNPN and CDR2 is SVGIG in the germline V gene (reference sequence). The V and J ends lost 4 bases and 5 bases respectively, with 23 bases between them. The CDR3 region is CAWNWRTGGRDTEAFF. In nucleotides, the CDR3 is TGTGCCTGGAACTGGAGGACGGGGGGGCGTGATACTGAAGCTTTCTTT.

As DNA, the CDR3 is TGTGCCATCAGTGAGTCGAACGGGAAGAGTGGGGCCAACGTCCTGACTTTC. It specifies CAISESNGKSGANVLTF. The rearrangement links TRBV10-3 to TRBJ2-6; TRBD2 might be the D (5 bases). The V gene's germline CDR1 is ENHRY and CDR2 SYGVKD. With 0 bases removed from V and 3 bases from J, the gap between germline ends came to 12 bases. The CDR3 extends over 17 amino acids.

The gene calls are TRBV11-3 and TRBJ2-2; TRBD1 matches 7 bases. Germline trimming cut 5 bases from V and 3 bases from J; bases unmatched to any gene: 9. The CDR3 spans 16 residues. CDR1 and CDR2 from the germline V gene are SGHNT and YENEEA. The CDR3 nucleotides read TGTGCCAGCAGCCAGGTCTGGACAGGAGACACCGGGGAGCTGTTTTTT. Translated, it gives CASSQVWTGDTGELFF.

This clonotype occurred a few times. V usage is TRBV29-1 and J usage is TRBJ2-5; tentatively, D is TRBD1 or TRBD2 (5 bases each). This CDR3 has 13 amino acids. Trimming removed 2 bases at V and 4 bases at J, with 11 bases between. From germline, CDR1 is SQVTM and CDR2 ANQGSEA. CDR3 loop: CSVERGVRETQYF. The DNA of the CDR3 is TGCAGCGTTGAAAGAGGGGTTCGAGAGACCCAGTACTTC.

This clonotype was seen more than once but under ten times. The CDR3 sequence is CSAPREGRTNEKLFF. In DNA form, the CDR3 reads TGCAGCGCCCCGCGCGAAGGCAGAACTAATGAAAAACTGTTTTTT. This sequence joins TRBV29-1 and TRBJ1-4; D call uncertain. This CDR3 has 15 residues. The germline V gene has CDR1 SQVTM and CDR2 ANQGSEA. V dropped 7 bases and J dropped 1 base, with 16 bases sitting between them.

This clonotype was detected many times. The V gene is TRBV3-1, the J gene TRBJ1-2, with D unclear. Germline lookup yields CDR1 LGHDT and CDR2 YNNKEL (reference sequence). Deletions cut 0 bases from V and 7 bases from J, with 3 bases between. The length of the CDR3 is 11 residues. This chain's CDR3 is CASSQESGYTF. The CDR3 DNA reads TGTGCCAGCAGCCAAGAAAGTGGCTACACCTTC. Drawing the rest from reference TRBV3-1 and TRBJ1-2, the complete variable domain is DTAVSQTPKYLVTQMGNDKSIKCEQNLGHDTMYWYKQDSKKFLKIMFSYNNKELIINETVPNRFSPKSPDKAHLNLHINSLELGDSAVYFCASSQESGYTFGSGTRLTVV.

The V call is TRBV2, the J call TRBJ2-2, with 7 nucleotides matching TRBD1. Trimming removed 5 bases from V and 7 bases from J; junction bases left unmatched: 10. This CDR3 region has 15 residues. Germline V gives CDR1 SNHLY, CDR2 FYNNEI. CDR3 coding DNA: TGTGCCAGCAGTTCGACAGGGAATCAAGGCGGGGAGCTGTTTTTT. Translating gives CASSSTGNQGGELFF.

This clonotype was seen only a few times. This chain joins TRBV27 and TRBJ1-2; D gene ambiguous. Trimming removed 6 bases from V and 2 bases from J, with 16 bases in between. The CDR3 loop spans 15 amino acids. The germline CDR1 and CDR2 sequences are MNHEY and SMNVEV (reference sequence). The CDR3 sequence: CASRRTAIANYGYTF. The CDR3 nucleotides read TGTGCCAGCAGGCGTACGGCAATAGCCAACTATGGCTACACCTTC.

A few counts support this clonotype. The chain links TRBV4-2 to TRBJ2-7; 15 nucleotides align to TRBD2. The junction had 6 bases not matched to a gene; V was cut back by 4 bases and J by 2 bases. Germline V gives CDR1 LGHNA, CDR2 YNFKEQ. This CDR3 spans 17 amino acids. Here the CDR3 DNA reads TGTGCCAGCAGCCCCTCGGGACTAGCGGGAGGAGCCTACGAGCAGTACTTC. It codes for CASSPSGLAGGAYEQYF.

This clonotype was seen many times. The chain couples TRBV28 to TRBJ1-1; no clear D. Germline CDR1 MDHEN, CDR2 SYDVKM. CDR3 size: 14 residues. V was cut by 3 bases and J by 8 bases, with 16 bases left in between. CDR3 in DNA: TGTGCCAGCAGTTTCGATCAGGTATCCAGGGAAGCTTTCTTT. Translating gives CASSFDQVSREAFF.